The clone carrying this T cell receptor (beta chain) was found many times. The antigen is unknown. Germline V gene lookup returns CDR1 SGHRS and CDR2 YFSETQ. With 5 bases removed from V and 3 bases from J, the gap between germline ends came to 13 bases. The CDR3 contains 14 residues. TCRdb reanalysed the PCR reads using MiXCR and keeps one entry per CDR3 protein. The profile shows 400,000 to 600,000 distinct CDR3 sequences, around 23% of them singletons. The sample comes from a study of molecular identifiers for immune sequencing clone quantification. As for the study in general: The replicate experiment used RNA from roughly 18,000 or 92,000 naive CD8 cells. This RNA was split into five aliquots, and four of them were sequenced. Points from the study as a whole: A shared barcode on identical TCR molecules could lead to underestimated sizes for highly expanded clones. Over 99% of CMV-specific effector molecules, but under 1% of naive ones, were in clones above 20 copies.

Sorting isolated naive CD8 T cells as CD8+CD4-CCR7+CD45RA+ events. The chain uses TRBV5-1 and TRBJ2-3; a possible D gene is TRBD2 (6 bases). This TCR was sampled from a human donor in good health. Some libraries in this study had Jurkat cell RNA spiked in. The sequenced sample consisted of naive CD8+ T cells from blood, with Jurkat cell RNA spiked in. Subset here: FACS-sorted CD8+CD4-CCR7+CD45RA+ naive T cells. The CDR3 loop is CASSWMGGTDTQYF. CDR3 bases: TGCGCCAGCAGTTGGATGGGGGGAACAGATACGCAGTATTTT.